This is a list of T cell receptor beta chains from one sample in a study of blood T cell repertoires in COVID-19. Clones were sequenced by immunoSEQ multiplex PCR, and TCRdb holds only the in-frame ones, with some missing. The sample has 200,000 to 250,000 clones, 70% to 90% seen once. Material for sequencing was PBMCs or T cells enriched from blood (not recorded which). Receptors were obtained from a woman aged 45-65 years with acute COVID-19. Each CDR3 is given with its conserved first and last residue. The D gene is left open where the match is weak. Rows give clone size only sometimes, using once, few, many, or a class for an expanded clone.

clone_size j_call d_call cdr3_length v_call cdr3_aa cdr3_nt
. TRBJ1-2 . 14 TRBV6-5 CASRNRNSNYGYTF TGTGCCAGCAGGAACAGGAACTCTAACTATGGCTACACCTTC
. TRBJ2-3 . 15 TRBV18 CASSPSSGSRDTQYF TGTGCCAGCTCACCGTCCTCGGGAAGCCGGGATACGCAGTATTTT
. TRBJ2-2 TRBD1 16 TRBV30 CAWRRGQGVTTGELFF TGTGCCTGGAGAAGGGGACAGGGTGTAACCACCGGGGAGCTGTTTTTT
. TRBJ1-3 . 16 TRBV3-1/TRBV3-2 CASSRGQVYSGNTIYF TGTGCCAGCAGCCGAGGGCAAGTTTACTCTGGAAACACCATATATTTT
once TRBJ2-7 TRBD1 15 TRBV6-5 CASSYSGTGSYEQYF TGTGCCAGCAGTTACTCGGGGACAGGGTCCTACGAGCAGTACTTC
. TRBJ2-7 . 15 TRBV7-2 CASSLALEGGYEQYF TGTGCCAGCAGCTTAGCGCTAGAAGGGGGCTACGAGCAGTACTTC
. TRBJ2-3 TRBD1 15 TRBV9 CASSKRQGGTDTQYF TGTGCCAGCAGCAAGAGACAGGGAGGCACAGATACGCAGTATTTT
. TRBJ1-2 TRBD1 15 TRBV9 CASSVAGTGEYGYTF TGTGCCAGCAGCGTAGCGGGGACAGGGGAATATGGCTACACCTTC
few TRBJ1-3 . 13 TRBV5-4 CASSRGSGNTIYF TGTGCCAGCAGTCGAGGATCTGGAAACACCATATATTTT
few TRBJ1-5 . 12 TRBV28 CASSVRDMVRDF TGTGCCAGCAGTGTCCGGGACATGGTCAGGGATTTT
. TRBJ1-2 . 11 TRBV20-1 CSAIRDYGYTF TGCAGTGCTATCAGGGACTATGGCTACACCTTC
. TRBJ1-1 . 13 TRBV19 CASRQGVNTEAFF TGTGCCAGTAGGCAGGGTGTGAACACTGAAGCTTTCTTT
. TRBJ2-3 TRBD1 15 TRBV7-6 CASSFRGTDTDTQYF TGTGCCAGCAGCTTCCGAGGGACAGACACAGATACGCAGTATTTT
. TRBJ2-1 TRBD1 15 TRBV11-2 CASSFSGGDGNEQFF TGTGCCAGCAGCTTTTCAGGGGGCGACGGCAATGAGCAGTTCTTC
. TRBJ2-3 . 16 TRBV19 CASSEGWTLPGDTQYF TGTGCCAGTAGTGAGGGCTGGACTCTCCCGGGGGATACGCAGTATTTT
. TRBJ1-4 . 16 TRBV5-6 CASSPSGGPQNEQLFF TGTGCCAGCAGCCCTTCAGGTGGGCCCCAGAATGAGCAACTGTTTTTT
. TRBJ1-6 TRBD1 14 TRBV2 CASSTGTANSPLHF TGTGCCAGCAGTACCGGGACAGCCAATTCACCCCTCCACTTT
. TRBJ2-6 . 14 TRBV7-8 CASSLRAGANVLTF TGTGCCAGCAGCTTACGCGCTGGGGCCAACGTCCTGACTTTC
. TRBJ1-5 . 13 TRBV2 CASSADSRQPQHF TGTGCCAGCAGTGCGGACAGTAGACAGCCCCAGCATTTT
. TRBJ2-5 . 14 TRBV19 CASSESSAGETQYF TGTGCCAGTTCTGAATCGTCAGCGGGAGAGACCCAGTACTTC
. TRBJ2-7 TRBD1 14 TRBV28 CASSPGQGPYEQYF TGTGCCAGCAGCCCGGGACAGGGACCCTACGAGCAGTACTTC
. TRBJ1-6 . 15 TRBV28 CASRIQGPYNSPLHF TGTGCCAGCAGAATACAGGGACCCTATAATTCACCCCTCCACTTT
. TRBJ2-5 . 15 TRBV27 CASSLTASRQETQYF TGTGCCAGCAGTTTAACTGCTAGCAGACAAGAGACCCAGTACTTC
. TRBJ2-1 TRBD2 16 TRBV9 CASSVSGGLSYNEQFF TGTGCCAGCAGCGTAAGCGGGGGCCTTTCCTACAATGAGCAGTTCTTC
once TRBJ2-3 TRBD2 16 TRBV11-3 CASSPQRGPRPDTQYF TGTGCCAGCAGCCCCCAGCGGGGTCCGAGGCCAGATACGCAGTATTTT
. TRBJ2-1 TRBD2 16 TRBV10-3 CAISGPGLAGSGEQFF TGTGCCATCAGTGGACCTGGTCTAGCGGGGTCGGGTGAGCAGTTCTTC
. TRBJ1-5 . 15 TRBV5-6 CASSLFWSENQPQHF TGTGCCAGCAGCTTGTTTTGGAGTGAAAATCAGCCCCAGCATTTT
. TRBJ2-3 . 17 TRBV12-1 CASSPGPDRAPTDTQYF TGTGCCAGCAGCCCAGGACCTGACAGGGCCCCCACAGATACGCAGTATTTT
. TRBJ2-6 . 13 TRBV9 CASSEDSSGVLTF TGTGCCAGCAGCGAGGACAGCTCGGGCGTCCTGACTTTC
. TRBJ2-5 . 15 TRBV2 CASSDDAASQETQYF TGTGCCAGCAGTGATGATGCGGCCAGCCAAGAGACCCAGTACTTC
. TRBJ2-1 TRBD2 15 TRBV30 CAWSVVLAVYNEQFF TGTGCCTGGAGTGTAGTCCTAGCGGTTTACAATGAGCAGTTCTTC
. TRBJ1-5 . 12 TRBV12-3/TRBV12-4 CASSLSGQPQHF TGTGCCAGCAGTTTGAGTGGTCAGCCCCAGCATTTT
. TRBJ2-7 TRBD1 14 TRBV30 CAWDRGLSSYEQYF TGTGCCTGGGACAGGGGACTTAGCTCCTACGAGCAGTACTTC
. TRBJ2-4 TRBD2 16 TRBV7-2 CASSFQGLAWGNIQYF TGTGCCAGCAGCTTCCAAGGACTAGCGTGGGGAAACATTCAGTACTTC
few TRBJ1-1 TRBD1 14 TRBV9 CASSVERQGARAFF TGTGCCAGCAGCGTAGAAAGGCAGGGGGCACGAGCTTTCTTT
medium-sized TRBJ2-3 . 19 TRBV12-2 CASRLALDRASGETDTQYF TGTGCAAGTCGCTTAGCACTGGACAGGGCTAGCGGAGAGACAGATACGCAGTATTTT
. TRBJ2-2 . 14 TRBV27 CATLGGAYSGELFF TGTGCCACCTTGGGCGGGGCTTATTCCGGGGAGCTGTTTTTT
. TRBJ2-1 TRBD2 20 TRBV7-3 CASSPVSRTSGLLSYNEQFF TGTGCCAGCAGCCCAGTTTCGCGTACTAGCGGCCTGCTCTCCTACAATGAGCAGTTCTTC
. TRBJ2-1 TRBD2 18 TRBV18 CASSPPDGTSGSYNEQFF TGTGCCAGCTCACCACCGGATGGGACTAGCGGCTCCTACAATGAGCAGTTCTTC
. TRBJ2-7 . 17 TRBV7-8 CASSLVGRTGNTYEQYF TGTGCCAGCAGCTTAGTCGGTAGGACGGGGAATACCTACGAGCAATACTTC
. TRBJ2-3 . 13 TRBV24-1 CATSHGPTDTQYF TGTGCCACCAGTCATGGGCCCACAGATACGCAGTATTTT
. TRBJ1-2 TRBD1 17 TRBV27 CASSVLPPGQGAFGYTF TGTGCCAGCAGTGTTCTCCCCCCGGGACAGGGGGCGTTTGGCTACACCTTC
. TRBJ1-2 . 10 TRBV6-7 CARYYYGYTF TGTGCCAGATATTACTATGGCTACACCTTC
. TRBJ2-4 . 12 TRBV5-4 CASSPSGDIQYF TGTGCCAGCAGCCCTAGTGGTGACATTCAGTACTTC
. TRBJ2-7 TRBD1 14 TRBV6-5 CASSFYRGPYEQYF TGTGCCAGCTCTTTCTACAGGGGACCCTACGAGCAGTACTTC
. TRBJ2-2 TRBD2 21 TRBV4-1 CASSQDRAGGETSANTGELFF TGCGCCAGCAGCCAAGACAGGGCGGGAGGCGAAACGAGCGCGAACACCGGGGAGCTGTTTTTT
. TRBJ2-5 TRBD1 14 TRBV29-1 CSVEWQGVIETQYF TGCAGCGTTGAATGGCAGGGGGTGATTGAGACCCAGTACTTC
. TRBJ2-7 . 12 TRBV14 CASSPANYEQYF TGTGCCAGCAGCCCCGCGAACTACGAGCAGTACTTC
few TRBJ1-2 . 13 TRBV9 CASSAQGNYGYTF TGTGCCAGCAGCGCTCAGGGTAACTATGGCTACACCTTC
. TRBJ1-5 . 14 TRBV27 CASRQQGFNQPQHF TGTGCCAGCAGACAACAGGGTTTCAATCAGCCCCAGCATTTT